Below, 3 T cell receptor beta chains from the same sample are listed, as sequenced in a study of blood T cell repertoires in COVID-19. Sequenced by immunoSEQ multiplex PCR; TCRdb stores in-frame clones only, minus some. The sample contains approximately 130,000 clones, 81% of which appear only once. The sample comprised peripheral blood. These receptors were taken from a woman aged 55-69 years with active or convalescent COVID-19.

CDR3 sequence reads: CSGEWDTQYQETQYF. Here the CDR3 DNA reads TGCAGCGGCGAATGGGACACACAATACCAAGAGACCCAGTACTTC. V usage is TRBV29-1 and J usage is TRBJ2-5, with D maybe TRBD1 (6 bases). The CDR3 has 15 residues. Germline loops: CDR1 SQVTM, CDR2 ANQGSEA. The V and J ends lost 7 bases and 0 bases respectively, with 18 bases between them.

J is TRBJ1-2 and V is TRBV28; 7 nucleotides align to TRBD1. Trimming at V came to 8 bases and at J to 2 bases, leaving 8 bases not matched to a gene. Germline CDR1 is MDHEN and CDR2 is SYDVKM. The CDR3 consists of 14 residues. CDR3 DNA sequence: TGTGCCAGCGCCGTGGGACAGCAGAACTATGGCTACACCTTC. The encoded protein is CASAVGQQNYGYTF.

This clone has a handful of counts. This chain connects TRBV6-5 to TRBJ2-5; 10 bases are shared with TRBD2. The CDR3 extends over 15 amino acids. From germline, CDR1 is MNHEY and CDR2 SVGAGI. V trimming: 2 bases; J trimming: 1 base; junction bases outside the gene matches: 1. The CDR3 nucleotides read TGTGCCAGCAGTTACCGACTAGCGGGCCAAGAGACCCAGTACTTC. Translated: CASSYRLAGQETQYF.